Described below is a single T cell receptor (beta chain) sequence and its context. The antigen is not known. This sample is drawn from a study of T cell repertoires in cytomegalovirus infection. Looking at the study overall: Signatures in public TCR beta sequences pointed to both CMV infection and matching HLA type.

One entry per CDR3 protein results from TCRdb running MiXCR on the reads. Here the sample spans hundreds of thousands of distinct CDR3 sequences, 30% to 40% being singletons. General study findings and limits: The cumulative frequency of public TCR beta families distinguished individuals who carried CMV together with the relevant HLA.

This clonotype originated in a human donor in good health (CMV status not recorded). Some clones in this sample may be carry-over from other donors' samples. The sequences come from cultured PBMCs, collected from culture after CMV antigen stimulation.

The CDR3 region is CSARGAGTYEQYF. The CDR3 nucleotides read TGCAGTGCTAGAGGAGCGGGAACCTACGAGCAGTACTTC. The V and J genes are TRBV20-1 and TRBJ2-7, with 7 bases that match TRBD2. V lost 1 base to trimming and J lost 2 bases; unmatched junction nucleotides: 2. The CDR3 loop spans 13 amino acids. Germline V gene lookup returns CDR1 DFQATT and CDR2 SNEGSKA (reference sequence).